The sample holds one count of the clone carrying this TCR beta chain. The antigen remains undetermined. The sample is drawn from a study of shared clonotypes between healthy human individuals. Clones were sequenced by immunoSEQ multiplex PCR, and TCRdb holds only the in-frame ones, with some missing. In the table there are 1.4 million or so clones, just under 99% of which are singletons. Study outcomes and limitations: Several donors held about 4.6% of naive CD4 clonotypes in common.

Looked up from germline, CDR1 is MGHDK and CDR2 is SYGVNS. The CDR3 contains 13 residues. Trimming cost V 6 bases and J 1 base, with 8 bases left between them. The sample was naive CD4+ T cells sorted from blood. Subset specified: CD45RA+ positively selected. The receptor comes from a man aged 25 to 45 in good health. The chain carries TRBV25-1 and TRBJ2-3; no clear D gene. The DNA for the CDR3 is TGTGCCAGCAGGCCCGGCGGCACAGATACGCAGTATTTT. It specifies CASRPGGTDTQYF.